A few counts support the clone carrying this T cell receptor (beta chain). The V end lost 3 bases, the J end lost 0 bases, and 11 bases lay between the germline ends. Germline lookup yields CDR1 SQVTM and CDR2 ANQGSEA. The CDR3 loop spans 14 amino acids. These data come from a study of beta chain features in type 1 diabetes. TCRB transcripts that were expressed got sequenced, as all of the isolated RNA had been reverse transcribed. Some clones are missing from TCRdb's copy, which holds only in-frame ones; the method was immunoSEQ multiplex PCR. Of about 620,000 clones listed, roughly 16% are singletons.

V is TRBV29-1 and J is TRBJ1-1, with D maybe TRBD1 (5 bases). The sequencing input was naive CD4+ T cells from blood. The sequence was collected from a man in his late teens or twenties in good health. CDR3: CSVDVQGLNTEAFF. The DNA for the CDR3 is TGCAGCGTTGACGTCCAGGGACTGAACACTGAAGCTTTCTTT.